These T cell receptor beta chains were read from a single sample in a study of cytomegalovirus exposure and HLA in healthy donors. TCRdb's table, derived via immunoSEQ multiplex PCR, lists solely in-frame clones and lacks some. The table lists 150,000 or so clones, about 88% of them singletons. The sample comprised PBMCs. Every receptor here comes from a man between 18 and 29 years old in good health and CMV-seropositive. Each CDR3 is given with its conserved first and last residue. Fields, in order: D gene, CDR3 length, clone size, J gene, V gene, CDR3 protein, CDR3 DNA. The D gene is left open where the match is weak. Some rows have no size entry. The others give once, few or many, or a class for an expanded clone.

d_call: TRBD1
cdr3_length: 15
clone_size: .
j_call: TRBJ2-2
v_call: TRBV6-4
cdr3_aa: CASSAGQGNTGELFF
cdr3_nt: TGTGCCAGCAGTGCAGGACAGGGTAACACCGGGGAGCTGTTTTTT

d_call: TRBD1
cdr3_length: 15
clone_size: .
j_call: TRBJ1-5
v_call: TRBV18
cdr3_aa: CASSPRSTGEQPQHF
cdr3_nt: TGTGCCAGCTCCCCAAGATCAACAGGGGAGCAGCCCCAGCATTTT

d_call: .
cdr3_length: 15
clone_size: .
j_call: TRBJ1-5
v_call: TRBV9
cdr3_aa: CASSVSNGVNQPQHF
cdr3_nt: TGTGCCAGCAGCGTATCTAATGGAGTCAATCAGCCCCAGCATTTT

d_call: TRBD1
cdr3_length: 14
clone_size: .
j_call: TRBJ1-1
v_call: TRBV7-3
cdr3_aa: CASSLQGASTEAFF
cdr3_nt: TGTGCCAGCAGCTTACAGGGGGCGAGCACTGAAGCTTTCTTT

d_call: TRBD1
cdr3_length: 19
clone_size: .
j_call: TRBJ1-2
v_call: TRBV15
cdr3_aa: CATSKGWDRGLDANYGYTF
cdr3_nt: TGTGCCACCAGCAAAGGGTGGGACAGGGGGCTGGACGCTAACTATGGCTACACCTTC

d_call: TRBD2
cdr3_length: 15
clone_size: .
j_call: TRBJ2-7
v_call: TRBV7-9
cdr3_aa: CASSSGTSGIYEQYF
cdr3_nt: TGTGCCAGCAGCTCCGGGACTAGCGGGATCTACGAGCAGTACTTC

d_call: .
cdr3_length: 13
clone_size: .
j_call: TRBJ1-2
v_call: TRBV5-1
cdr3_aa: CASSLAGDGGYTF
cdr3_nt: TGCGCCAGCAGCTTGGCAGGGGATGGCGGCTACACCTTC

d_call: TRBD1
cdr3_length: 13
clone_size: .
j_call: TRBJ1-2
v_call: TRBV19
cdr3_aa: CASSETGFGGYTF
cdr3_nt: TGTGCCAGTAGTGAGACAGGGTTTGGCGGCTACACCTTC

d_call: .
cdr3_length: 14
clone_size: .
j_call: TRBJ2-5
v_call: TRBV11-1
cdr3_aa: CASSLVPGMETQYF
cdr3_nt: TGTGCCAGCAGCTTAGTTCCGGGTATGGAGACCCAGTACTTC

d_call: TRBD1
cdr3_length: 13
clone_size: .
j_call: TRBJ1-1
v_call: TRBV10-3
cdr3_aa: CAISAQGDTEAFF
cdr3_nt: TGTGCCATCAGTGCACAGGGGGACACTGAAGCTTTCTTT

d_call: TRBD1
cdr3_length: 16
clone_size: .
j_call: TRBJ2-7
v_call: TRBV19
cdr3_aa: CASSITYGTGVYEQYF
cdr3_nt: TGTGCCAGTAGTATAACGTACGGGACAGGGGTCTACGAGCAGTACTTC

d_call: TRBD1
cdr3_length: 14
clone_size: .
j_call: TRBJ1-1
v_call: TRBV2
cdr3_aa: CASTLDRGGTEAFF
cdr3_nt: TGTGCCAGCACCTTGGACAGGGGCGGCACTGAAGCTTTCTTT

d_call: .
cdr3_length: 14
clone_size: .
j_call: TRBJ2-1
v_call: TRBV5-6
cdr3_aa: CASSLVTGLDEQFF
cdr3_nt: TGTGCCAGCAGCTTGGTAACAGGGCTTGATGAGCAGTTCTTC

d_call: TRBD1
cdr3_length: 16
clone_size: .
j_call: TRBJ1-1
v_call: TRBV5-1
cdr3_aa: CASSQGQGRINTEAFF
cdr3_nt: TGCGCCAGCAGCCAGGGACAGGGAAGGATTAACACTGAAGCTTTCTTT

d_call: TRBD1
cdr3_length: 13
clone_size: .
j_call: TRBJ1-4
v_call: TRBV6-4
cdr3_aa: CASSGDRGRKLFF
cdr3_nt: TGTGCCAGCAGTGGGGACAGGGGGCGAAAACTGTTTTTT

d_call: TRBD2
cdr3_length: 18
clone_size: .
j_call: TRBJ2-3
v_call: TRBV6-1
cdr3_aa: CASREGVLGLAGGDTQYF
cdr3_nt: TGTGCCAGCAGGGAAGGGGTTTTAGGACTAGCGGGGGGTGATACGCAGTATTTT

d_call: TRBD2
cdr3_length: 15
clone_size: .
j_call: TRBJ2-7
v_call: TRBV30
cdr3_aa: CAWISWGGASYEQYF
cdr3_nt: TGTGCCTGGATCTCCTGGGGAGGGGCCTCCTACGAGCAGTACTTC

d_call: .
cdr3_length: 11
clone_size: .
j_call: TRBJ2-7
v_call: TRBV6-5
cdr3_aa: CASSYGPEQYF
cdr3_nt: TGTGCCAGCAGTTACGGGCCAGAGCAGTACTTC

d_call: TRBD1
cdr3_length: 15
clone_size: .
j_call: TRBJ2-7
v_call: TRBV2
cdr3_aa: CASRRQGPSSYEQYF
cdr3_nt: TGTGCCAGCAGACGACAGGGCCCCAGCTCCTACGAGCAGTACTTC

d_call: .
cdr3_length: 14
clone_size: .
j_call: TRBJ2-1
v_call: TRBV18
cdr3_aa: CASSARRAVWEQFF
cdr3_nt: TGTGCCAGCTCCGCCCGGAGGGCCGTCTGGGAGCAGTTCTTC

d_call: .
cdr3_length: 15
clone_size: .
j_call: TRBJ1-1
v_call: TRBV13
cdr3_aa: CASSWGGGPYTEAFF
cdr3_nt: TGTGCCAGCAGCTGGGGAGGGGGGCCCTACACTGAAGCTTTCTTT

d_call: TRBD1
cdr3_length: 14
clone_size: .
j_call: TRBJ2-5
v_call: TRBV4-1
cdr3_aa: CASSDRGRRETQYF
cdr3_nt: TGCGCCAGCTCCGATAGGGGGCGTCGGGAGACCCAGTACTTC

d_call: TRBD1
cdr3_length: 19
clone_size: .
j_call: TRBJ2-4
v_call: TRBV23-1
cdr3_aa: CASSQSWTGMREAKNIQYF
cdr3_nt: TGCGCCAGCAGTCAATCATGGACAGGGATGAGAGAGGCCAAAAACATTCAGTACTTC

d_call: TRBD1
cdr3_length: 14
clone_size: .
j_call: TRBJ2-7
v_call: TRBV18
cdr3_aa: CASSRSGQGSEQYF
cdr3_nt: TGTGCCAGCTCACGATCGGGACAGGGTTCCGAGCAGTACTTC

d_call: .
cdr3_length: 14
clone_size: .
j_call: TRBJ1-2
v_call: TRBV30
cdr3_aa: CAWSATLRSYGYTF
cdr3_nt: TGTGCCTGGAGTGCCACGTTGCGGTCCTATGGCTACACCTTC

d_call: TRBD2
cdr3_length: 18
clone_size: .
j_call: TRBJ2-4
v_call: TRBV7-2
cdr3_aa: CASSEEVGSGRATNIQYF
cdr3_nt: TGTGCCAGCAGCGAAGAGGTCGGTAGCGGGAGGGCCACAAACATTCAGTACTTC

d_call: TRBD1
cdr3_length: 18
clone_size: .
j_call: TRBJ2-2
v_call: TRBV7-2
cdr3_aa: CASSLFGQGASNTGELFF
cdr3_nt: TGTGCCAGCAGCTTATTCGGACAGGGGGCATCGAACACCGGGGAGCTGTTTTTT

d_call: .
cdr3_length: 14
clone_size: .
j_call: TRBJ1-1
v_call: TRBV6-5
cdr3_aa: CASSYREGNTEAFF
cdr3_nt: TGTGCCAGCAGTTACAGGGAGGGGAACACTGAAGCTTTCTTT

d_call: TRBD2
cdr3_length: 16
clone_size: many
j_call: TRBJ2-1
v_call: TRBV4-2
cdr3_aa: CASSQDLASGRTEQFF
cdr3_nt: TGTGCCAGCAGCCAAGATCTCGCTAGCGGGAGAACTGAGCAGTTCTTC

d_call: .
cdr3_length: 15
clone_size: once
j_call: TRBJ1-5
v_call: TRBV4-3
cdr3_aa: CASSPRSGGNQPQHF
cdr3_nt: TGCGCCAGCAGCCCTCGGTCCGGGGGCAATCAGCCCCAGCATTTT

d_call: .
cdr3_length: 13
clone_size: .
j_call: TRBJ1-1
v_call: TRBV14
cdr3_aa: CASSPTWNTEAFF
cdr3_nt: TGTGCCAGCAGCCCTACCTGGAACACTGAAGCTTTCTTT

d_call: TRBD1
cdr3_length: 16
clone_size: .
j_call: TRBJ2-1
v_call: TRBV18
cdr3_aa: CASSQDRGRSDNEQFF
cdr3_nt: TGTGCCAGCTCACAGGACAGGGGGCGCAGCGACAATGAGCAGTTCTTC

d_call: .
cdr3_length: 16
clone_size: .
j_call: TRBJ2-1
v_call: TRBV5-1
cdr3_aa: CASSPLQGTSYNEQFF
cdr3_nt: TGCGCCAGCAGCCCTCTCCAGGGAACCTCCTACAATGAGCAGTTCTTC

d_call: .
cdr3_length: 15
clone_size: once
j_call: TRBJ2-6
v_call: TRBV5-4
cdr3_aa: CASRNGGTGANVLTF
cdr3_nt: TGTGCCAGCAGGAATGGGGGGACTGGGGCCAACGTCCTGACTTTC

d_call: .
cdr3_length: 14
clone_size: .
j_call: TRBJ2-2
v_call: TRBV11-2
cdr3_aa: CASSPAALTGELFF
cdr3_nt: TGTGCCAGCAGCCCCGCGGCCCTGACCGGGGAGCTGTTTTTT

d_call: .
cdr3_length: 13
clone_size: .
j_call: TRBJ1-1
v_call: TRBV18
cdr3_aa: CASREGTNTEAFF
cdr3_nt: TGTGCCAGCCGGGAGGGGACGAACACTGAAGCTTTCTTT

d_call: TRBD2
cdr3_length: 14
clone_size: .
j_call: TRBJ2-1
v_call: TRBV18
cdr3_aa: CASSPGTTDNEQFF
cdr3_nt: TGTGCCAGCTCCCCAGGGACTACAGACAATGAGCAGTTCTTC

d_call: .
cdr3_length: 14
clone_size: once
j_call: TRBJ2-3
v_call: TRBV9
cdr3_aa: CASGGRGTPDTQYF
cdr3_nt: TGTGCCAGCGGAGGGAGGGGGACGCCGGATACGCAGTATTTT

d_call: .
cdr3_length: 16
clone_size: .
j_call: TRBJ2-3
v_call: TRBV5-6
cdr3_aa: CASSIRVRPSTDTQYF
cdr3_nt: TGTGCCAGCAGCATCAGGGTGAGGCCTTCGACAGATACGCAGTATTTT

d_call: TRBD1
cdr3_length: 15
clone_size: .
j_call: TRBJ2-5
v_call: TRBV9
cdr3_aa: CASSPTGTAQETQYF
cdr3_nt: TGTGCCAGCAGCCCAACCGGGACAGCTCAAGAGACCCAGTACTTC

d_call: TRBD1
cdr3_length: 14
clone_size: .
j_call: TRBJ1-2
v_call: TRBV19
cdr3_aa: CASREPGQGHGYTF
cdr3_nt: TGTGCCAGTAGGGAACCGGGACAGGGCCATGGCTACACCTTC

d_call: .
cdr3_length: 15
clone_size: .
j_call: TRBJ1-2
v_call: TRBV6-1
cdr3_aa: CASSELRGTNYGYTF
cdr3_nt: TGTGCCAGCAGTGAACTAAGAGGGACTAACTATGGCTACACCTTC

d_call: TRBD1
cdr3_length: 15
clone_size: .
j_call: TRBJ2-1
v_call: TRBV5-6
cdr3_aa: CASSLRRTGSNEQFF
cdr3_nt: TGTGCCAGCAGCCTACGTCGGACAGGGAGCAATGAGCAGTTCTTC

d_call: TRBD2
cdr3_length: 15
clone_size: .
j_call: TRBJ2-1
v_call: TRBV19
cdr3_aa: CASTSMTSGHNEQFF
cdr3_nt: TGTGCCAGTACCTCCATGACTAGCGGACACAATGAGCAGTTCTTC

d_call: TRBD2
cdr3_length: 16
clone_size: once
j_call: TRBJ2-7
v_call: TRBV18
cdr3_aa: CASSPPPGGREYEQYF
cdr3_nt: TGTGCCAGCTCACCCCCACCGGGCGGGAGGGAGTACGAGCAGTACTTC

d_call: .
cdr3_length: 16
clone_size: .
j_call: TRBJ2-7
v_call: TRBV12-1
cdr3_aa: CASSPRQGPFFYEQYF
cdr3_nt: TGTGCCAGCAGCCCCCGACAGGGTCCTTTCTTCTACGAGCAGTACTTC

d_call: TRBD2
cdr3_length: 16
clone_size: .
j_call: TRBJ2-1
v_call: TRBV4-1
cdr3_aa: CASSQTWGGVTNEQFF
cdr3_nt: TGCGCCAGCAGCCAAACCTGGGGAGGGGTTACAAATGAGCAGTTCTTC

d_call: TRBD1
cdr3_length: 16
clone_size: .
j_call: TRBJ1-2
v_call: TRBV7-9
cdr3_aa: CASIQEQGNHSYGYTF
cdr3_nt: TGTGCCAGCATTCAGGAACAGGGGAATCATAGCTATGGCTACACCTTC

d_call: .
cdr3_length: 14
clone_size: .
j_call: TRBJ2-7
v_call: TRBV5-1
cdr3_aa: CASSLVQGRYEQYF
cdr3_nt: TGCGCCAGCAGCTTGGTACAGGGAAGGTACGAGCAGTACTTC

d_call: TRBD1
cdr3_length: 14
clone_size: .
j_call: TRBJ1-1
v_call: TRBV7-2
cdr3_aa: CASSLQGLNTEAFF
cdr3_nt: TGTGCCAGCAGCCTACAGGGGCTGAACACTGAAGCTTTCTTT

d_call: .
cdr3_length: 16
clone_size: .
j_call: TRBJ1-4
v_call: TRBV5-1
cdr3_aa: CASSTGSLAPNEKLFF
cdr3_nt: TGCGCCAGCAGCACGGGGTCCCTGGCGCCAAATGAAAAACTGTTTTTT

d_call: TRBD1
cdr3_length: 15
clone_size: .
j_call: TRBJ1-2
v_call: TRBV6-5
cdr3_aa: CASSKRTGPYYGYTF
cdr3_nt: TGTGCCAGCAGTAAGCGGACAGGCCCCTACTATGGCTACACCTTC

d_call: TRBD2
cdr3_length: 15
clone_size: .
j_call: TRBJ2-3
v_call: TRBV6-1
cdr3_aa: CASRPGLAGTDTQYF
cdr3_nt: TGTGCCAGCAGGCCCGGACTAGCGGGCACAGATACGCAGTATTTT

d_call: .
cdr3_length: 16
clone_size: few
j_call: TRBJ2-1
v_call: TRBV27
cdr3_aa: CASSLFGTLSYNEQFF
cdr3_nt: TGTGCCAGCAGTTTATTCGGGACTTTATCCTACAATGAGCAGTTCTTC

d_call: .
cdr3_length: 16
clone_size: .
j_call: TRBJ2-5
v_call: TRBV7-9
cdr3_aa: CASQTTGFASQETQYF
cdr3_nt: TGTGCCAGCCAGACTACAGGGTTTGCTTCACAAGAGACCCAGTACTTC

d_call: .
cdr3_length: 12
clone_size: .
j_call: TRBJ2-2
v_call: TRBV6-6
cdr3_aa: CASSLTYTGLFF
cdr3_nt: TGTGCCAGCAGCCTGACCTATACAGGGTTGTTTTTT